The 7 T cell receptor beta chains given below trace back to one sample, sequenced in a study of T cell repertoires in aging, cancer and after chemotherapy. Peripheral blood genomic DNA, not sorted cells or RNA, was the template. TRB rearrangements spanning V, D and J were amplified using mixed TRB-A/B primers. Each CDR3 protein is one row after TCRdb ran MiXCR on the multiplex PCR reads. The sample lists over 6,500 distinct CDR3 sequences, around half occurring once. The sequencing sample was made of blood. The receptors stem from a human donor with a solid tumor.

This clonotype was detected only once. The chain is built from TRBV7-9 and TRBJ2-2; D is unresolved. Germline V gives CDR1 SEHNR, CDR2 FQNEAQ (reference sequence). V gave up 5 bases and J gave up 0 bases, with 7 bases separating them. This CDR3 is built from 14 residues. DNA for the CDR3: TGTGCCAGCAGCATGACACCGAACACCGGGGAGCTGTTTTTT. The encoded protein is CASSMTPNTGELFF.

This clonotype came up a few times. The DNA for the CDR3 is TGTGCCAGTCGAGGTGCTTCCTACGAGCAGTACTTC. Translated, it gives CASRGASYEQYF. This sequence joins TRBV6-1 and TRBJ2-7; D gene uncertain. The V and J ends lost 9 bases and 1 base respectively, with 10 bases between them. CDR1 and CDR2 from the germline V gene are MNHNS and SASEGT. The CDR3 length is 12 residues.

Comment on this clonotype: A junction end diverges from the germline sequence, so it may reflect a read error. The chain links TRBV7-3 to TRBJ2-7; perhaps TRBD1 as D (6 bases). Germline-derived CDR1 and CDR2 are SGHTA and FQGTGA. This CDR3 has 12 amino acids. The CDR3 DNA reads as TGTGCCAGCAGCGGACAGTCCTACGAGCGGTACTTC. The encoded protein is CASSGQSYERYF.

This clonotype was counted between two and nine times. V and J are TRBV7-2 and TRBJ1-1, with D perhaps TRBD1 (6 bases). CDR3 size: 13 residues. Germline CDR1 and CDR2: SGHTA and FQGNSA. With 7 bases removed from V and 3 bases from J, the gap between germline ends came to 12 bases. CDR3 in amino acids: CASTGGAHTEAFF. In nucleotides, the CDR3 is TGTGCCAGCACTGGGGGGGCGCACACTGAAGCTTTCTTT. Together with reference TRBV7-2 and TRBJ1-1, the CDR3 gives the full variable domain: GAGVSQSPSNKVTEKGKDVELRCDPISGHTALYWYRQSLGQGLEFLIYFQGNSAPDKSGLPSDRFSAERTGGSVSTLTIQRTQQEDSAVYLCASTGGAHTEAFFGQGTRLTVV.

The chain is built from TRBV6-5 and TRBJ1-1, with D perhaps matching TRBD1 (6 bases). The V gene's germline CDR1 is MNHEY and CDR2 SVGAGI. V gave up 7 bases and J gave up 4 bases, with 16 bases separating them. The CDR3 has 14 amino acids. The CDR3 DNA reads TGTGCCAGCACCCTCGGGGGCGGGACCACTGAAGCTTTCTTT. It encodes CASTLGGGTTEAFF.

This clonotype appeared once. The V call is TRBV28, the J call TRBJ1-2; the D is unclear. CDR3 length equals 15 residues. Germline V gene data show CDR1 as MDHEN and CDR2 as SYDVKM. Trimming left V 0 bases short and J 4 bases short, with 12 bases between. CDR3 in amino acids: CASSLWAGSGYGYTF. CDR3 DNA: TGTGCCAGCAGTTTATGGGCGGGCTCCGGCTATGGCTACACCTTC.

The CDR3: CASSNPQGRELFF. The CDR3 DNA is TGTGCCAGCAGTAACCCACAGGGGCGGGAGCTGTTTTTT. The chain employs TRBV11-1 and TRBJ2-2, with 7 bases identical to TRBD1. This CDR3 has 13 amino acids. V dropped 6 bases and J dropped 9; count of bases not matched to a gene: 7. Germline V gives CDR1 SGHAT, CDR2 FQDESV (reference sequence).